The 29 T cell receptor beta chains listed next were all sequenced from one sample in a study of T cell clones after liver transplantation. Clones were read by immunoSEQ multiplex PCR, and TCRdb kept only the in-frame ones, dropping some. The table lists nearly 45,000 clones, 70% to 90% of them singletons. The material sequenced was CD4+ T cells from blood, taken 24 months after liver transplant. These receptors were taken from a human patient who received a liver transplant. Some T cells may be the graft donor's.

V usage is TRBV19 and J usage is TRBJ1-2; a weak D match, TRBD1 (6 bases). Germline values: CDR1 LNHDA, CDR2 SQIVND (reference sequence). V was pared by 6 bases and J by 4 bases, with 15 bases between. This CDR3 spans 14 amino acids. The CDR3 protein is CASRTGPGVYGYTF. CDR3 nucleotide sequence: TGTGCCAGTAGGACAGGCCCGGGGGTCTATGGCTACACCTTC. Full variable domain (remainder filled in from reference TRBV19 and TRBJ1-2): DGGITQSPKYLFRKEGQNVTLSCEQNLNHDAMYWYRQDPGQGLRLIYYSQIVNDFQKGDIAEGYSVSREKKESFPLTVTSAQKNPTAFYLCASRTGPGVYGYTFGSGTRLTVV.

Only one count was recorded for this clone. The same CDR3 is also encoded by other DNA sequences in this sample. The gene calls are TRBV27 and TRBJ2-7, with D possibly being TRBD2 (5 bases). V lost 0 bases, J lost 0 bases, and 6 bases lay in between. This CDR3 is 14 amino acids long. Germline V lookup: CDR1 MNHEY, CDR2 SMNVEV (reference sequence). The CDR3 nucleotides are TGTGCCAGCAGTTTATCGGGGAGCTCCTACGAGCAGTACTTC. It translates to CASSLSGSSYEQYF.

This rearrangement joins TRBV29-1 to TRBJ1-5; TRBD1 agrees at 8 bases. The CDR3 covers 13 residues. With 6 bases clipped from V and 7 bases from J, the junction kept 8 bases outside the gene matches. Germline V gene data show CDR1 as SQVTM and CDR2 as ANQGSEA. CDR3 coding DNA: TGCAGCGTCACCCAGGGGGCCGGACAGCCCCAGCATTTT. It specifies CSVTQGAGQPQHF.

This sequence joins TRBV4-1 and TRBJ2-3, with TRBD2 matching 9 bases. From germline, CDR1 is MGHRA and CDR2 YSYEKL. This CDR3 region has 16 residues. The J segment lost 9 bases and the V segment lost 1 base, leaving 11 bases of the junction unmatched. The CDR3 DNA reads as TGCGCCAGCAGCCAAGTTCTAGCGGGGCCCCAAGCAACGCAGTATTTT. Protein product: CASSQVLAGPQATQYF.

With regard to this clone: An end of the junction does not agree with germline; a read error may underlie this. The chain uses TRBV7-2 and TRBJ2-1; the D is unclear. The CDR3 sequence is 13 residues long. Germline CDR1 SGHTA, CDR2 FQGNSA. The CDR3 DNA reads as TGTGCCAGCAGCTCGGTTGTGTACACTGAGCAGTTCTTC. Translation: CASSSVVYTEQFF.

The V and J genes are TRBV4-1 and TRBJ1-2, with TRBD1 matching 8 bases. V gave up 4 bases and J gave up 6 bases; unmatched junction bases: 13. Germline V CDR1 and CDR2: MGHRA, YSYEKL. The CDR3 totals 16 residues. CDR3 coding DNA: TGCGCCAGCAGCCTAGGTTCAGGGGGCGTATCTCATGGCTACACCTTC. Its protein product is CASSLGSGGVSHGYTF.

This clone appeared a few times. The chain uses TRBV5-1 and TRBJ2-5; TRBD2 agrees at 10 bases. The CDR3 is 16 amino acids. The germline V gene has CDR1 SGHRS and CDR2 YFSETQ. Trimming removed 0 bases from V and 1 base from J; junction bases left unmatched: 3. The CDR3 sequence: CASSLGSGRSQETQYF. The CDR3 coding sequence is TGCGCCAGCAGCTTGGGTAGCGGGAGGAGCCAAGAGACCCAGTACTTC.

This sequence joins TRBV6-5 and TRBJ1-6; D may be TRBD1 (6 bases). The CDR3 contains 16 residues. Looked up from germline, CDR1 is MNHEY and CDR2 is SVGAGI. Trimming took 1 base from V and 5 from J, leaving 12 bases between them. The CDR3 DNA follows: TGTGCCAGCAGTTACTGGGGGGCGGCGAATAATTCACCCCTCCACTTT. The encoded protein is CASSYWGAANNSPLHF.

This clone was observed once. The rearrangement uses TRBV19 and TRBJ2-1, with 9 positions matching TRBD1. Germline CDR1 and CDR2: LNHDA and SQIVND (reference sequence). The CDR3 spans 16 residues. V shed 4 bases, J shed 4 bases, and the junction held 8 bases outside the gene matches. CDR3 nucleotides: TGTGCCAGTAGTACGGGACAGGGACGCCTATACAATGAGCAGTTCTTC. It yields the protein CASSTGQGRLYNEQFF.

The rearrangement uses TRBV5-1 and TRBJ1-4; D is perhaps TRBD1 (6 bases). The CDR3 contains 15 residues. V was pared by 0 bases and J by 7 bases, with 13 bases between. Germline assignment: CDR1 SGHRS and CDR2 YFSETQ. In DNA form, the CDR3 reads TGCGCCAGCAGCTTGGCCGGGGGGCTGAGTGAAAAACTGTTTTTT. Translating it yields CASSLAGGLSEKLFF.

CDR3 in amino acids: CASSPRGGQNTEAFF. In DNA form, the CDR3 reads TGTGCCAGCTCACCCCGGGGGGGGCAGAACACTGAAGCTTTCTTT. V gene TRBV18 combines with J gene TRBJ1-1; TRBD1 might be the D (6 bases). Germline V lookup: CDR1 KGHSH, CDR2 LQKENI. Between the trimmed V and J ends, which lost 3 bases and 1 base, there was a span of 12 bases. This CDR3 region has 15 residues.

This chain links TRBV19 with TRBJ2-7, with a possible D match to TRBD2 (7 bases). The CDR3 covers 13 residues. Germline assignment: CDR1 LNHDA and CDR2 SQIVND (reference sequence). Trimming cost V 8 bases and J 6 bases, with 17 bases left between them. In DNA, the CDR3 is TGTGCCAGTCGACAGGAGCGGGGAAGCGAGCAGTACTTC. Encoded protein: CASRQERGSEQYF.

This clone has a handful of counts. The CDR3 DNA follows: TGTGCCAGCAGCCAAGGAAACAGGGGAATAGTTTCACCCCTCCACTTT. Amino acid sequence: CASSQGNRGIVSPLHF. V is TRBV4-2 and J is TRBJ1-6; 7 bases fit TRBD1. Germline V gene sequence: CDR1 LGHNA, CDR2 YNFKEQ. The CDR3 sequence is 16 residues long. With 1 base clipped from V and 9 bases from J, the junction kept 9 bases outside the gene matches.

This clone was seen a handful of times. The CDR3 here is CASSQDIGTEAFF. The CDR3 nucleotides read TGCGCCAGCAGCCAAGATATTGGGACTGAAGCTTTCTTT. The chain links TRBV4-3 to TRBJ1-1; D unclear. CDR1 and CDR2 from the germline V gene are LGHNA and YSLEER. The germline V and J ends were trimmed by 0 bases and 5 bases, with 7 bases remaining between them. The CDR3 spans 13 residues.

As concerns this clone: Just one base apart from a much larger clone, this may be a read error. The rearrangement joins TRBV7-2 to TRBJ2-7; a possible D gene is TRBD2 (5 bases). This CDR3 spans 12 amino acids. Germline CDR1 reads SGHTA; CDR2 reads FQGNSA. DNA for the CDR3: TGTGCCAGCAGCTTAGCCCTTTGGGAGCAGTGCTTC. Amino acids: CASSLALWEQCF.

CDR3 protein: CASSVDRGETEAFF. The CDR3, as DNA: TGTGCCAGCAGTGTTGACAGGGGAGAGACTGAAGCTTTCTTT. V gene TRBV6-1 combines with J gene TRBJ1-1, with 8 bases lining up with TRBD1. The CDR3 contains 14 residues. Per the germline V gene, CDR1 is MNHNS and CDR2 is SASEGT. The V gene end was trimmed by 4 bases and the J gene end by 5 bases; junction bases not matched to a gene: 6.

This rearrangement joins TRBV7-2 to TRBJ2-4, with D maybe TRBD1 (6 bases). Deletions cut 1 base from V and 4 bases from J, with 14 bases between. Germline assignment: CDR1 SGHTA and CDR2 FQGNSA. The CDR3 sequence is 16 residues long. The CDR3 region has the DNA TGTGCCAGCAGCTTAGAGTTGACAGGAGGTAAAAACATTCAGTACTTC. Protein product: CASSLELTGGKNIQYF.

The CDR3 region has the DNA TGCGCCAGCAGCCAAAGACAGCTGTCCGAAGGACAAGAGACCCAGTACTTC. Amino acid sequence: CASSQRQLSEGQETQYF. The chain links TRBV4-1 to TRBJ2-5; D possibly corresponds to TRBD1 (5 bases). Germline V gives CDR1 MGHRA, CDR2 YSYEKL. The CDR3 has 17 amino acids. The germline V and J ends were trimmed by 2 bases and 2 bases, with 18 bases remaining between them.

This clone is a singleton in its sample. The CDR3 DNA reads TGTGCCAGTAGTATAGAAGGGGGCGCTAACTACGAGCAGTACTTC. Protein product: CASSIEGGANYEQYF. The chain is built from TRBV19 and TRBJ2-7; 7 nucleotides match TRBD1. With V trimmed by 0 bases and J by 3 bases, 5 bases remained unmatched. Germline values: CDR1 LNHDA, CDR2 SQIVND (reference sequence). This CDR3 has 15 amino acids.

This chain uses TRBV28 with TRBJ2-2; 7 bases fit TRBD2. This CDR3 is built from 16 residues. With V trimmed by 2 bases and J by 4 bases, 7 bases remained unmatched. The germline CDR1 and CDR2 sequences are MDHEN and SYDVKM. The CDR3 reads CASSLLAGVVTGELFF. The CDR3 nucleotides are TGTGCCAGCAGTTTACTGGCGGGAGTAGTCACCGGGGAGCTGTTTTTT.

The rearrangement uses TRBV6-6 and TRBJ1-1; TRBD1 might be the D (5 bases). There are 11 residues in the CDR3. Germline CDR1 reads MNHNY; CDR2 reads SVGAGI (reference sequence). V was clipped by 7 bases and J by 8 bases, with 11 bases between them. The CDR3 DNA is TGTGCCAGCATTCGCGGGGGGGAAGCTTTCTTT. This sequence encodes CASIRGGEAFF.

The chain is built from TRBV7-3 and TRBJ2-1; D may be TRBD1 (6 bases). Between the trimmed V and J ends, which lost 5 bases and 6 bases, there was a span of 17 bases. The CDR3 loop spans 15 amino acids. Germline V CDR1 and CDR2: SGHTA, FQGTGA. The DNA for the CDR3 is TGTGCCAGCAGCAACCCGACAGGTTCCCGCAATGAGCAGTTCTTC. Translating it yields CASSNPTGSRNEQFF.

This sequence joins TRBV9 and TRBJ2-5; 12 bases are a match to TRBD2. This CDR3 comprises 17 residues. Trimming cost V 7 bases and J 5 bases; bases outside gene matches: 15. Germline V gene lookup returns CDR1 SGDLS and CDR2 YYNGEE. The CDR3 reads CASWASGGAHGRETQYF. The CDR3 nucleotides read TGTGCCAGCTGGGCTAGCGGGGGGGCCCACGGCCGGGAGACCCAGTACTTC.

The chain couples TRBV6-6 to TRBJ2-1; D is perhaps TRBD2 (7 bases). The germline V gene encodes CDR1 MNHNY and CDR2 SVGAGI (reference sequence). V gave up 2 bases and J gave up 6 bases, with 17 bases separating them. This CDR3 has 16 amino acids. CDR3 residues: CASSYQGRGNRNEQFF. The CDR3 DNA follows: TGTGCCAGCAGTTACCAGGGGAGGGGTAATCGCAATGAGCAGTTCTTC.

The chain combines TRBV2 with TRBJ2-3, with TRBD1 identical over 9 bases. V trimming: 4 bases; J trimming: 4 bases; junction bases outside the gene matches: 12. CDR1 is SNHLY, CDR2 FYNNEI, per germline. The CDR3 spans 17 residues. The CDR3 here is CASSADRGGVVADTQYF. The CDR3 DNA reads TGTGCCAGCAGTGCAGACAGGGGGGGAGTAGTGGCAGATACGCAGTATTTT.

This sequence joins TRBV5-1 and TRBJ2-2; the D gene could be TRBD1 or TRBD2 (7 bases each). V lost 4 bases, J lost 6 bases, and 16 bases lay in between. The germline gives CDR1 SGHRS, CDR2 YFSETQ. This CDR3 region has 15 residues. CDR3 coding DNA: TGCGCCAGCAGCGAGACAGGGAGGGGCCCCGGGGAGCTGTTTTTT. Translating gives CASSETGRGPGELFF.

The chain employs TRBV19 and TRBJ1-5; the match to TRBD1 covers 8 bases. V lost 4 bases, J lost 2 bases, and 4 bases stayed unmatched. The length of the CDR3 is 15 residues. The germline V gene encodes CDR1 LNHDA and CDR2 SQIVND (reference sequence). In DNA form, the CDR3 reads TGTGCCAGTAGTACCACAGGGGGTCGCAATCAGCCCCAGCATTTT. Translated: CASSTTGGRNQPQHF.

V and J are TRBV27 and TRBJ2-1; tentatively, D is TRBD1 (8 bases). The CDR3 totals 15 residues. The ends were cut back, 5 bases at V and 8 bases at J, with 19 bases in the middle. Germline CDR1 is MNHEY and CDR2 is SMNVEV (reference sequence). CDR3 protein: CASSMYNRGGDEQFF. The CDR3 coding sequence is TGTGCCAGCAGTATGTATAACAGGGGGGGCGATGAGCAGTTCTTC.

V usage is TRBV9 and J usage is TRBJ2-7; TRBD2 matches 7 bases. This CDR3 is 15 amino acids long. Germline values: CDR1 SGDLS, CDR2 YYNGEE. Trimming at V came to 2 bases and at J to 2 bases, leaving 7 bases not matched to a gene. The chain's CDR3 is CASSVGGSSPYEQYF. CDR3 in DNA: TGTGCCAGCAGCGTCGGCGGGAGCTCTCCCTACGAGCAGTACTTC.